These T cell receptor beta chains were read from a single sample in a study of response to subunit inactivated influenza vaccine. TCRdb reprocessed the RT-PCR reads via MiXCR and lists one record per CDR3 protein. The profile shows 700,000 to 800,000 distinct CDR3 sequences, around a sixth of them singletons. The source was PBMCs from blood, collected approximately 5 days after vaccination. These receptors were collected from a man in his fifties who received an inactivated influenza vaccine. Each CDR3 is given with its conserved first and last residue. A D gene is named only where the DNA matches it firmly. For some rows the clone size is stated as once, few or many, or as a class when expanded; others skip it.

>TRBJ1-2|many|.|TRBV7-2
CASSLASPQLGVSRGYTF
TGTGCCAGCAGCTTAGCTTCCCCTCAACTAGGGGTGTCCCGTGGCTACACCTTC
>TRBJ2-7|.|.|TRBV28
CASRSSPYEQYF
TGTGCCAGCAGGTCCAGTCCCTACGAGCAGTACTTC
>TRBJ2-1|once|TRBD1|TRBV28
CASSLGGTGNNEQFF
TGTGCCAGCAGTTTAGGCGGGACAGGGAACAATGAGCAGTTCTTC
>TRBJ1-1|.|.|TRBV3-1
CASSQGTGWTEAFF
TGTGCCAGCAGCCAAGGAACAGGGTGGACTGAAGCTTTCTTT
>TRBJ1-4|.|.|TRBV15
CATSRDKSSTNEKLFF
TGTGCCACCAGCAGAGATAAAAGTTCAACTAATGAAAAACTGTTTTTT
>TRBJ1-6|few|.|TRBV20-1
CSARPGREANRSPLHF
TGCAGTGCACGTCCCGGCAGGGAGGCCAATCGTTCACCCCTCCACTTT
>TRBJ2-4|.|TRBD1|TRBV15
CATKMDRVKNIQYF
TGTGCCACCAAAATGGACAGGGTCAAAAACATTCAGTACTTC
>TRBJ2-3|many|.|TRBV6-1
CASSPQGFTDTQYF
TGTGCCAGCAGTCCCCAGGGGTTCACAGATACGCAGTATTTT
>TRBJ2-7|few|.|TRBV6-1
CASSPTGSRYEQYF
TGTGCCAGCAGTCCTACGGGAAGCCGCTACGAGCAGTACTTC
>TRBJ2-1|.|TRBD2|TRBV3-1
CASSQGGTSGTYNEQFF
TGTGCCAGCAGCCAGGGGGGGACTAGCGGAACCTACAATGAGCAGTTCTTC
>TRBJ2-2|many|.|TRBV6-1
CASQIGLASTGELFF
TGTGCCAGTCAAATCGGGCTAGCCAGCACCGGGGAGCTGTTTTTT
>TRBJ2-3|.|TRBD1|TRBV5-1
CASSLAAGVVTGAADTQYF
TGCGCCAGCAGCTTGGCCGCTGGGGTTGTGACAGGGGCGGCAGATACGCAGTATTTT
>TRBJ2-1|few|TRBD2|TRBV24-1
CATSDLYSGGNEQFF
TGTGCCACCAGTGATCTTTATAGCGGGGGAAATGAGCAGTTCTTC
>TRBJ2-3|.|.|TRBV5-1
CASTPRGGTDTQYF
TGCGCCAGCACACCCCGGGGCGGCACAGATACGCAGTATTTT
>TRBJ1-1|few|.|TRBV20-1
CSADRVGQDRLGAFF
TGCAGTGCCGACCGGGTCGGGCAGGACCGCCTAGGAGCTTTCTTT
>TRBJ2-1|.|.|TRBV11-2
CASSQGAKQFF
TGTGCCAGCAGCCAAGGGGCCAAGCAGTTCTTC
>TRBJ2-1|few|TRBD2|TRBV20-1
CSAGRTSGILSEQFF
TGCAGTGCGGGCCGGACTAGCGGGATTCTTAGTGAGCAGTTCTTC
>TRBJ2-5|few|.|TRBV28
CASSLGLASGGRETQYF
TGTGCCAGCAGTTTGGGCCTAGCGTCAGGGGGTAGAGAGACCCAGTACTTC
>TRBJ2-7|.|TRBD1|TRBV15
CATKSQGAVEQYF
TGTGCCACCAAGAGTCAGGGGGCGGTCGAGCAGTACTTC
>TRBJ2-1|few|.|TRBV12-3/TRBV12-4
CASNSWGAIEQFF
TGTGCCAGCAACTCCTGGGGGGCCATTGAGCAGTTCTTC
>TRBJ1-1|.|.|TRBV12-3/TRBV12-4
CASSFGQFTEAFF
TGTGCCAGCAGTTTCGGACAGTTCACTGAAGCTTTCTTT
>TRBJ2-7|.|.|TRBV30
CACRSYSYEQYF
TGTGCCTGCCGCAGTTACTCCTACGAGCAGTACTTC
>TRBJ1-1|few|TRBD1|TRBV4-3
CASSQDRAGGDTEAFF
TGCGCCAGCAGCCAAGATCGTGCAGGGGGCGACACTGAAGCTTTCTTT
>TRBJ2-5|.|.|TRBV4-3
CASSQDFKTGQETQYF
TGCGCCAGCAGCCAAGATTTTAAGACAGGCCAAGAGACCCAGTACTTC
>TRBJ1-2|many|.|TRBV12-3/TRBV12-4
CASSHGRPYGYTF
TGTGCCAGCAGCCACGGACGGCCTTATGGCTACACCTTC
>TRBJ2-1|few|TRBD2|TRBV7-6
CASSLERTSGGYNEQFF
TGTGCCAGCAGCTTGGAGAGGACTAGCGGGGGGTACAATGAGCAGTTCTTC
>TRBJ2-5|.|.|TRBV20-1
CSARGPQGETQYF
TGCAGTGCTAGAGGACCCCAGGGGGAGACCCAGTACTTC
>TRBJ1-6|.|.|TRBV6-5
CASSYSSGPTSSYNSPLHF
TGTGCCAGCAGTTACTCTTCGGGACCGACGAGCTCCTATAATTCACCCCTCCACTTT
>TRBJ2-7|few|TRBD2|TRBV7-3
CASSLAGALIYEQYF
TGTGCCAGCAGCTTAGCGGGAGCGTTGATTTACGAGCAGTACTTC
>TRBJ2-3|few|.|TRBV6-4
CASSDGVGLAQYF
TGTGCCAGCAGTGACGGGGTGGGTTTGGCGCAGTATTTT
>TRBJ2-7|.|.|TRBV20-1
CSARDDGEWDEQYF
TGCAGTGCTAGAGATGACGGGGAATGGGACGAGCAGTACTTC
>TRBJ2-3|.|.|TRBV4-2
CASSQGGRQNTDTQYF
TGTGCCAGCAGCCAAGGAGGGCGACAAAACACAGATACGCAGTATTTT
>TRBJ2-1|.|.|TRBV4-3
CASSQGLINEQFF
TGCGCCAGCAGCCAAGGACTAATCAATGAGCAGTTCTTC
>TRBJ2-2|.|.|TRBV20-1
CSAQGSSGELFF
TGCAGTGCTCAAGGGAGTTCCGGGGAGCTGTTTTTT
>TRBJ2-4|.|TRBD2|TRBV24-1
CATSGSGENIQYF
TGTGCCACCAGTGGAAGCGGGGAAAACATTCAGTACTTC
>TRBJ1-1|few|TRBD1|TRBV4-3
CASSPRGGGTEAFF
TGCGCCAGCAGCCCCAGGGGGGGCGGGACTGAAGCTTTCTTT
>TRBJ2-5|.|.|TRBV24-1
CATSVTAGAETQYF
TGTGCCACCAGTGTAACCGCGGGGGCAGAGACCCAGTACTTC
>TRBJ2-7|many|.|TRBV28
CASTLGYGSFNEQYF
TGTGCCAGCACCTTAGGGTACGGCTCCTTTAACGAGCAGTACTTC
>TRBJ1-2|few|.|TRBV20-1
CSAYRGQGYGYTF
TGCAGTGCCTACCGGGGGCAAGGGTATGGCTACACCTTC
>TRBJ2-5|few|TRBD1|TRBV20-1
CSASGQGKETQYF
TGCAGTGCTAGCGGACAGGGGAAAGAGACCCAGTACTTC
>TRBJ2-2|few|.|TRBV5-6
CASSSFRTRTGELFF
TGTGCCAGCAGCTCTTTTAGAACCCGTACCGGGGAGCTGTTTTTT
>TRBJ2-5|few|TRBD1|TRBV12-3/TRBV12-4
CASGDRQETQYF
TGTGCCAGCGGGGACAGACAAGAGACCCAGTACTTC
>TRBJ1-4|many|.|TRBV20-1
CSGRSTNEKLFF
TGCAGTGGCCGGTCAACTAATGAAAAACTGTTTTTT
>TRBJ2-2|many|.|TRBV12-3/TRBV12-4
CASRTRPTGELFF
TGTGCCAGCCGGACCAGGCCCACCGGGGAGCTGTTTTTT
>TRBJ1-2|.|TRBD1|TRBV5-1
CASSFNRGDGGYTF
TGCGCCAGCAGTTTTAACAGGGGGGACGGTGGCTACACCTTC
>TRBJ2-1|.|.|TRBV14
CASSQVSGNNEQFF
TGTGCCAGCAGCCAAGTTAGTGGAAACAATGAGCAGTTCTTC
>TRBJ2-3|few|TRBD2|TRBV7-2
CASSTGLAGGGVAQYF
TGTGCCAGCAGCACAGGACTAGCGGGAGGCGGGGTGGCGCAGTATTTT
>TRBJ2-7|.|.|TRBV5-1
CASSPGTDREQYF
TGCGCCAGCAGCCCGGGCACGGATCGCGAGCAGTACTTC
>TRBJ1-1|.|.|TRBV12-3/TRBV12-4
CASRLHLDTEAFF
TGTGCCAGCCGGCTCCATTTAGACACTGAAGCTTTCTTT
>TRBJ2-5|.|.|TRBV7-8
CASSFRRGGAETQYF
TGTGCCAGCAGCTTCAGAAGGGGGGGCGCGGAGACCCAGTACTTC
>TRBJ2-1|.|.|TRBV9
CASSPDLGEQFF
TGTGCCAGCAGCCCGGACTTAGGTGAGCAGTTCTTC
>TRBJ2-2|.|.|TRBV6-1
CASNMSPLNTGELFF
TGTGCCAGCAACATGAGTCCATTGAACACCGGGGAGCTGTTTTTT
>TRBJ2-1|few|.|TRBV9
CASSVTLGQEQFF
TGTGCCAGCAGCGTGACACTAGGGCAGGAGCAGTTCTTC
>TRBJ2-7|.|.|TRBV20-1
CSVRFVGSSYEQYF
TGCAGTGTTAGGTTTGTGGGAAGCTCCTACGAGCAGTACTTC
>TRBJ2-3|.|.|TRBV12-3/TRBV12-4
CASGIRTDTQYF
TGTGCCAGCGGGATTCGCACAGATACGCAGTATTTT
>TRBJ2-5|.|TRBD2|TRBV4-2
CASSQNRLAGGETQYF
TGTGCCAGCAGCCAAAATCGACTAGCGGGGGGAGAGACCCAGTACTTC
>TRBJ2-1|.|TRBD1|TRBV4-2
CASRASGQGREQFF
TGTGCCAGCAGGGCGTCGGGACAGGGACGTGAGCAGTTCTTC
>TRBJ1-2|.|.|TRBV6-6
CASSNTPEGYTF
TGTGCCAGCAGTAATACTCCTGAGGGCTACACCTTC
>TRBJ2-3|.|.|TRBV7-9
CASSLTRESDTQYF
TGTGCCAGCAGCCTAACCCGGGAGTCAGATACGCAGTATTTT